This is a list of T cell receptor beta chains from one sample in a study of T-cell memory formation after mild COVID-19. TCRdb independently ran MiXCR on the 5' RACE reads; one entry per CDR3 protein. The repertoire holds just under 550,000 distinct CDR3 sequences, with roughly 22% as singletons. Sequencing input: PBMCs or a T cell subset sorted from them (not recorded which). Receptors originate from an adult woman who had mild COVID-19 (a few samples of this study predate the infection). Cell type and time point are not known. Each CDR3 is given with its conserved first and last residue. Fields, in order: J gene, V gene, CDR3 length, CDR3 protein.

>TRBJ1-4|TRBV12-3/TRBV12-4|14
CASSRSQGEEKLFF
>TRBJ1-1|TRBV6-2/TRBV6-3|13
CASSYLQNTEAFF
>TRBJ2-1|TRBV13|16
CASSLPGPNPYNEQFF
>TRBJ2-5|TRBV7-9|22
CASSSGLAGWRTSASSQETQYF
>TRBJ1-2|TRBV6-1|16
CASSFSGQGPFGGYTF
>TRBJ2-2|TRBV30|15
CAWSVGLGSTGELFF
>TRBJ2-1|TRBV12-3/TRBV12-4|14
CASRPPGSYNEQFF
>TRBJ1-1|TRBV7-9|12
CASSFEETEAFF
>TRBJ1-2|TRBV5-6|14
CASSLGQVNYGYTF
>TRBJ2-7|TRBV20-1|15
CSARDRRVSSYEQYF
>TRBJ2-7|TRBV20-1|12
CSVSSGGYEQYF
>TRBJ2-5|TRBV24-1|16
CATSDSAGTEQETQYF
>TRBJ2-7|TRBV4-2|16
CASSQGSRLSSYEQYF
>TRBJ2-4|TRBV7-9|14
CASSRTSYGNIQYF
>TRBJ2-7|TRBV29-1|16
CSVEGVDGTRGDEQYF
>TRBJ1-3|TRBV7-2|17
CASSLASPGESGNTIYF
>TRBJ2-1|TRBV19|17
CASSTGTGRLTGNEQFF
>TRBJ2-2|TRBV19|15
CASSIDPTGAGELFF
>TRBJ1-5|TRBV7-9|14
CASSDAGVHQPQHF
>TRBJ2-2|TRBV7-9|16
CASSLSVGTAPRELFF
>TRBJ2-2|TRBV4-3|16
CASSQDASAIPGELFF
>TRBJ2-1|TRBV20-1|11
CSAPASDEQFF
>TRBJ2-7|TRBV6-1|15
CASSEAGGNTYEQYF
>TRBJ2-7|TRBV4-1|18
CASSQDASGRGGPYEQYF
>TRBJ2-3|TRBV28|14
CASSSPSDPDTQYF
>TRBJ1-1|TRBV5-8|15
CASSPLSRMNTEAFF
>TRBJ2-1|TRBV6-1|14
CASSERTSGNEQFF
>TRBJ2-1|TRBV7-6|15
CASSFRTSGFNEQFF
>TRBJ2-3|TRBV7-2|14
CASSRGQHTDTQYF
>TRBJ2-3|TRBV18|15
CASSPRQGALDTQYF
>TRBJ2-2|TRBV6-2/TRBV6-3|13
CASSYSIYRELFF
>TRBJ2-7|TRBV6-5|13
CASSYGQVYEQYF
>TRBJ2-7|TRBV7-9|14
CASSLVTGVSEQYF
>TRBJ1-1|TRBV4-1|13
CASSLTGRSEAFF
>TRBJ1-4|TRBV25-1|14
CASSGQSYNEKLFF
>TRBJ2-7|TRBV3-1|16
CASSHLTGSGSGEQYF
>TRBJ2-3|TRBV14|17
CASSPDLGETYADTQYF
>TRBJ2-7|TRBV5-6|16
CASSFLGLAGGYEQYF
>TRBJ2-1|TRBV25-1|13
CASSGGTGNEQFF
>TRBJ1-6|TRBV7-8|14
CASSFRPPQSPLHF
>TRBJ2-7|TRBV6-2/TRBV6-3|14
CASIPRSNSYEQYF
>TRBJ1-2|TRBV7-9|13
CASSLETGTGYTF
>TRBJ1-2|TRBV5-1|14
CASSLRQKNYGYTF
>TRBJ2-5|TRBV10-3|15
CAISTGISHQETQYF
>TRBJ2-3|TRBV29-1|11
CSVNRADTQYF
>TRBJ2-3|TRBV3-1|13
CASSPELTDTQYF